This T cell receptor (beta chain) originates from a study of blood T cell repertoires in COVID-19. Study-wide context: The United States, Italy and Spain were the sources of the acute and convalescent COVID-19 samples. T cells, B-cell-depleted T cells, or PBMCs provided the cDNA or gDNA that served as material.

Recruited during active infection, patients (from Seattle) were subsequently followed longitudinally. Study processing details: Amplification from reference gene primers served as the basis for estimated nucleated cell counts. Generated by immunoSEQ multiplex PCR, the TCRdb table keeps only in-frame clones and is missing some. That table gives V, J and clone size, and the DNA gave D and trimming. The data show some 180,000 clones, approximately 80% seen once. The CDR3 totals 13 residues. CDR1 is LNHNV and CDR2 is YYDKDF in the germline V gene (reference sequence). Trimming stripped 9 bases from V and 1 base from J, with 12 bases between.

What was sequenced was peripheral blood. This receptor was obtained from a woman aged 40 to 49 with COVID-19, enrolled during active disease. The V gene is TRBV15, the J gene TRBJ1-1, with D unclear. The CDR3 DNA reads as TGTGCCACTGCGCCACGTGGGAACACTGAAGCTTTCTTT. Protein product: CATAPRGNTEAFF.